This T cell receptor (beta chain) was observed in a study of a mutant IDH1 vaccine in newly diagnosed glioma. A remark on this clone: Its antigen is unknown.

Time point noted: week 11, during vaccination. In the vaccine, a single dose held 300 ug of the mutant IDH1 20-mer peptide, along with topical imiquimod. Germline-derived CDR1 and CDR2 are MNHEY and SVGAGI. V dropped 6 bases and J dropped 4 bases, with 18 bases sitting between them. This CDR3 contains 15 residues. The data were produced by immunoSEQ multiplex PCR, yet TCRdb's version contains in-frame clones alone and is incomplete. The table has tens of thousands of clones, about 81% seen once; the top ten hold approximately 9.5%. Sequences were derived from PBMCs, sampled from a glioma patient whose treatment included an IDH1 peptide vaccine. This clonotype was obtained from a woman between 45 and 65 years old with glioma. This chain connects TRBV6-5 to TRBJ1-2, with D possibly TRBD1 on 6 matching bases. The CDR3 spells CASRLIPGTLYGYTF. The CDR3 DNA reads TGTGCCAGCAGATTGATCCCCGGGACACTCTATGGCTACACCTTC.